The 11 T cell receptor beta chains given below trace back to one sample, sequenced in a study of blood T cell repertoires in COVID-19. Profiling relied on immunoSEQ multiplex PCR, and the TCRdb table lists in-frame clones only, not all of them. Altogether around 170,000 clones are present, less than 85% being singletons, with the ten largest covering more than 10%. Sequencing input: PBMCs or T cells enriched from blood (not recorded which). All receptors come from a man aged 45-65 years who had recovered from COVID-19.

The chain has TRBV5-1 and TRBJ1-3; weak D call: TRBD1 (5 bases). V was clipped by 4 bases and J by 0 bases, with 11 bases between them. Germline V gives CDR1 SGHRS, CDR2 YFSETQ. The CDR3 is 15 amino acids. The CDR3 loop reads CASSRLGASGNTIYF. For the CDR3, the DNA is TGCGCCAGCAGCCGACTAGGGGCCTCTGGAAACACCATATATTTT.

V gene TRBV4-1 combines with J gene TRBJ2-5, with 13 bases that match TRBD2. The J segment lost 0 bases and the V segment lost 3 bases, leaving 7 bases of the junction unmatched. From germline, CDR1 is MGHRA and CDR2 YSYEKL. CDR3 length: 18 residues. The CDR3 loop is CASSQRTSGGLYQETQYF. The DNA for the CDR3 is TGCGCCAGCAGCCAGAGGACTAGCGGGGGTTTGTACCAAGAGACCCAGTACTTC.

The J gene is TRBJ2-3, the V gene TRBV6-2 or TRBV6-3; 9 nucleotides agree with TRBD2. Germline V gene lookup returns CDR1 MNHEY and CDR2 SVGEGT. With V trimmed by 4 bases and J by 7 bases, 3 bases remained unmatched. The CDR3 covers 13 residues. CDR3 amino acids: CASSSGLANTQYF. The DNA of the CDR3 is TGTGCCAGCAGTTCGGGACTAGCAAATACGCAGTATTTT.

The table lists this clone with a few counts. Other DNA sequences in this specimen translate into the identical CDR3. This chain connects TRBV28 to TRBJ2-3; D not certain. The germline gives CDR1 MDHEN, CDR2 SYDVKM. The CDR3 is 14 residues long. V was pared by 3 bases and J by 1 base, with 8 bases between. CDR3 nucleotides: TGTGCCAGCAGTTTTCTATCCGGCACAGATACGCAGTATTTT. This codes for CASSFLSGTDTQYF.

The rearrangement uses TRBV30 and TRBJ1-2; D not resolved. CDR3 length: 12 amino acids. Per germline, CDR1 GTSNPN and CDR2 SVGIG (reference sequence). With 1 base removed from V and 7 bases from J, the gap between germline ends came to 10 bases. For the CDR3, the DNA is TGTGCCTGGAGTGGTATGGAGGGTGGCTACACCTTC. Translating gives CAWSGMEGGYTF.

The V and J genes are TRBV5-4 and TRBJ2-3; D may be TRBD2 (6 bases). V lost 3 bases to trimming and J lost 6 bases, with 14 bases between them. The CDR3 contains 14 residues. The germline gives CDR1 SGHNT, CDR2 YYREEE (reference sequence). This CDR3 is CASSSGGSEDTQYF. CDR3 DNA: TGTGCCAGCAGCTCCGGGGGATCGGAGGATACGCAGTATTTT.

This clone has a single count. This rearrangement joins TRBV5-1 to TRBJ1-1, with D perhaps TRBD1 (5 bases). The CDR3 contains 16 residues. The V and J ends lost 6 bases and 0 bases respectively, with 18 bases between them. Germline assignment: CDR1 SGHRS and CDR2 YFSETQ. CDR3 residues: CASIPGGTSMNTEAFF. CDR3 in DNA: TGCGCCAGCATTCCCGGAGGGACGAGCATGAACACTGAAGCTTTCTTT.

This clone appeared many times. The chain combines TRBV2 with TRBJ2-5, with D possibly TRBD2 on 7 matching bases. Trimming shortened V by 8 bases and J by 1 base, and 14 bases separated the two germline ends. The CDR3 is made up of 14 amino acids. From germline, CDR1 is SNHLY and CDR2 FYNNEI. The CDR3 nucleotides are TGTGCCAGCGGGTCGGGGGGCCCCCAAGAGACCCAGTACTTC. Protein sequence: CASGSGGPQETQYF.

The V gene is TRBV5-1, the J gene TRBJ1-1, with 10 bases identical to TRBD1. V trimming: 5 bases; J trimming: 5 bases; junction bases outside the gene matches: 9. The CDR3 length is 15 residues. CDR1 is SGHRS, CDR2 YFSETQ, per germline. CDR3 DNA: TGCGCCAGCAGGGGCCTGACAGGGGGCGGTACTGAAGCTTTCTTT. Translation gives CASRGLTGGGTEAFF.

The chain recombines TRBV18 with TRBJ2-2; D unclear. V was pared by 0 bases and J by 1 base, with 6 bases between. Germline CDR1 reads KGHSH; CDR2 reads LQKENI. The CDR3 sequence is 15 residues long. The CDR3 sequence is CASSPPVQNTGELFF. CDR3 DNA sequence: TGTGCCAGCTCACCACCGGTACAGAACACCGGGGAGCTGTTTTTT. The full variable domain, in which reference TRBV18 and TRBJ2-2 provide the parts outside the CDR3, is NAGVMQNPRHLVRRRGQEARLRCSPMKGHSHVYWYRQLPEEGLKFMVYLQKENIIDESGMPKERFSAEFPKEGPSILRIQQVVRGDSAAYFCASSPPVQNTGELFFGEGSRLTVL.

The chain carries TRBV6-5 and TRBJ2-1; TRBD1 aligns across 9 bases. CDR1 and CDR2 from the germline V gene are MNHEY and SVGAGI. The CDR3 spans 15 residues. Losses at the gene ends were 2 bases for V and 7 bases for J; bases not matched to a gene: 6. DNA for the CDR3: TGTGCCAGCAGTTACACGGGACAGGGAGGGAATGAGCAGTTCTTC. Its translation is CASSYTGQGGNEQFF.